The rows below give T cell receptor beta chains drawn from one sample of a study of STAT5B mutations in CD4+ large granular lymphocyte leukemia. Profiled with immunoSEQ multiplex PCR; TCRdb holds only in-frame clones, not every one. The profile shows around 24,000 clones, 72% of them singletons. Sequenced input: CD4+ T cells from blood buffy coats. These receptors came from a human donor in good health. The CDR3 runs from the conserved cysteine through the conserved F or W. The D gene is left open where the match is weak. A clone size is listed for some rows: how often the clone was seen (once, few, many), or a class if it is expanded.

v_call	j_call	d_call	clone_size	cdr3_aa	cdr3_nt
TRBV11-2	TRBJ1-1	NA	NA	CASSINRARATEAFF	TGTGCCAGCAGCATAAACAGGGCTCGAGCTACTGAAGCTTTCTTT
TRBV5-1	TRBJ1-2	NA	once	CASSLEGRTGYTF	TGCGCCAGCAGCTTGGAAGGGAGAACTGGCTACACCTTC
TRBV4-3	TRBJ1-2	TRBD1	NA	CASSQDGPGQKNYGYTF	TGCGCCAGCAGCCAAGATGGTCCGGGACAGAAAAACTATGGCTACACCTTC
TRBV6-6	TRBJ1-2	TRBD1	few	CASTTRDRALYGYTF	TGTGCCAGCACCACCCGGGACAGGGCTCTCTATGGCTACACCTTC
TRBV7-2	TRBJ2-1	NA	NA	CASSLGAQGPEQFF	TGTGCCAGCAGCTTAGGTGCGCAGGGACCCGAGCAGTTCTTC
TRBV5-1	TRBJ2-1	TRBD2	NA	CASSNGLAGGSEQFF	TGCGCCAGCAGCAACGGACTAGCGGGGGGTAGTGAGCAGTTCTTC
TRBV5-4	TRBJ2-6	NA	NA	CASSLGAGANVLTF	TGTGCCAGCAGCTTGGGGGCTGGGGCCAACGTCCTGACTTTC
TRBV25-1	TRBJ1-6	NA	few	CASSDWGFREQGNSPLHF	TGTGCCAGCAGTGACTGGGGGTTTCGGGAACAGGGAAACTCACCCCTCCACTTT
TRBV7-2	TRBJ2-1	TRBD1	NA	CASSTGGAHNEQFF	TGTGCCAGCTCGACAGGGGGCGCCCACAATGAGCAGTTCTTC
TRBV4-1	TRBJ2-3	NA	NA	CASSHEATADTQYF	TGCGCCAGCAGCCACGAAGCCACAGCAGATACGCAGTATTTT